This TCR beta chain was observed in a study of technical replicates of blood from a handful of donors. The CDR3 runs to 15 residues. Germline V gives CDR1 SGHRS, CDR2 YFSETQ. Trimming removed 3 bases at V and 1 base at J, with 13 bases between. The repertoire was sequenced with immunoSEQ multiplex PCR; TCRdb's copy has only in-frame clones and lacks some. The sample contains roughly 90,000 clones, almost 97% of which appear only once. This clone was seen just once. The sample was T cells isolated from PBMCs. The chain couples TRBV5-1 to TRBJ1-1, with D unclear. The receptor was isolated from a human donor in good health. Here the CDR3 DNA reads TGCGCCAGCAGCTCAATCCGCAACACGAACACTGAAGCTTTCTTT. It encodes CASSSIRNTNTEAFF.